This TCR beta chain was obtained from a study of T cell responses to AZD1222 COVID-19 vaccine. Assay: immunoSEQ multiplex PCR; the TCRdb copy retains only in-frame clones and omits some. This table holds about 110,000 clones, about nine tenths found once. The study's findings and limits: Spike-wide coverage was observed for vaccine-associated CD4 TCRs, with dominant responses at 160-218 and 743-854. Baseline seropositives among AZD1222 recipients totaled only six.

On this clone itself: As yet, its antigen is unknown.

This TCR was recovered from an adult in good health. The material was peripheral blood, obtained on day 0 of AZD1222 vaccination.

DNA of the CDR3: TGTGCCAGCCAACTTTTGGTCACAGATACGCAGTATTTT. Translating it yields CASQLLVTDTQYF. The chain links TRBV6-5 to TRBJ2-3, with unresolved D. CDR3 size: 13 residues. The V gene lost 8 bases and the J gene lost 2 bases, with 11 bases spanning the gap. The germline V gene has CDR1 MNHEY and CDR2 SVGAGI.